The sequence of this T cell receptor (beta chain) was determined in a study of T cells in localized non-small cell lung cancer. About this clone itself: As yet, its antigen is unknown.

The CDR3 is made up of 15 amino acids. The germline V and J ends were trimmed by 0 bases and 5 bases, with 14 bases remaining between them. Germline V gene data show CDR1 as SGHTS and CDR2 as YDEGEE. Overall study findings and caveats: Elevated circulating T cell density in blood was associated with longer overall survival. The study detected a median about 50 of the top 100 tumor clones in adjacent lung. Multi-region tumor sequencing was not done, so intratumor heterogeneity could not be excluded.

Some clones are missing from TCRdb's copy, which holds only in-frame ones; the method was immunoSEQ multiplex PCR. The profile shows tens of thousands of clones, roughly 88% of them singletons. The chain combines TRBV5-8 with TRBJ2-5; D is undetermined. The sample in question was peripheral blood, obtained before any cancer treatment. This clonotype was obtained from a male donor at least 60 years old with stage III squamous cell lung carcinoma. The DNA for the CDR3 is TGTGCCAGCAGCTTGGAACCGGTCCTGGGGGAGACCCAGTACTTC. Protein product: CASSLEPVLGETQYF.